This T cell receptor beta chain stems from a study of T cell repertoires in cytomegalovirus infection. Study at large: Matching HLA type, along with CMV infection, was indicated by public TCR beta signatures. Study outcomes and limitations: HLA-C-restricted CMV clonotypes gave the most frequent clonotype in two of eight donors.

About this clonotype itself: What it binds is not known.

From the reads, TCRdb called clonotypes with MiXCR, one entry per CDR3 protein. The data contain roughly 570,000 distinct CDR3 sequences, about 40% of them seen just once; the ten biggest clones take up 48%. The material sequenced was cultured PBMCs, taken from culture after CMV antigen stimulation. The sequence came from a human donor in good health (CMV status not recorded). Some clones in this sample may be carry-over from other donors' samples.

CDR3 in amino acids: CASSQGGGRGNTIYF. The DNA of the CDR3 is TGCGCCAGCAGCCAAGGAGGAGGACGGGGAAACACCATATATTTT. The chain joins TRBV4-3 to TRBJ1-3; the D is unclear. This CDR3 is 15 amino acids long. Between the trimmed V and J ends, which lost 1 base and 4 bases, there was a span of 11 bases. The V gene's germline CDR1 is LGHNA and CDR2 YSLEER.